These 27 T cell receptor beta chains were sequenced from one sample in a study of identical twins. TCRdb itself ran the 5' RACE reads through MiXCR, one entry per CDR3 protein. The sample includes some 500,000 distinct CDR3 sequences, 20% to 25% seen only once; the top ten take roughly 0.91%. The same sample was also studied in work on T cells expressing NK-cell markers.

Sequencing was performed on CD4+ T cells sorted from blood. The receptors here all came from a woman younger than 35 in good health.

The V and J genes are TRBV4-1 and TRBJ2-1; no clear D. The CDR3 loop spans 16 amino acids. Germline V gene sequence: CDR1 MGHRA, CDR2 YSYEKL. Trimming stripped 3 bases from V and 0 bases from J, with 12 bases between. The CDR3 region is CASSQGLLSSYNEQFF. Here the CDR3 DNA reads TGCGCCAGCAGCCAGGGTCTCCTAAGCTCCTACAATGAGCAGTTCTTC.

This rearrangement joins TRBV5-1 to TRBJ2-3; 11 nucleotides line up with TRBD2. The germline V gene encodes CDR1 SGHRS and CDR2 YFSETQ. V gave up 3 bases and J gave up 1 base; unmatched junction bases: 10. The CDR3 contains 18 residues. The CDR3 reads CASSSSGLAGGRTDTQYF. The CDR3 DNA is TGCGCCAGCAGCTCCTCCGGGCTAGCGGGGGGACGCACAGATACGCAGTATTTT.

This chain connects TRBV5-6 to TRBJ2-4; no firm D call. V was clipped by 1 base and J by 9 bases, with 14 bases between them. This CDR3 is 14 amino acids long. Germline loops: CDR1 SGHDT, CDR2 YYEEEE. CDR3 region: CASSLRSWRAIQYF. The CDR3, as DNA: TGTGCCAGCAGCTTGCGGTCGTGGCGCGCCATTCAGTACTTC.

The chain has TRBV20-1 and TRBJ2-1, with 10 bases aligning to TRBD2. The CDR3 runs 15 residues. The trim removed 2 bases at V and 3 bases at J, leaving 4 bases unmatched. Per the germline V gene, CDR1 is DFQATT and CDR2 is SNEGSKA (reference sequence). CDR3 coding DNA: TGCAGTGCTAGAAGTACTAGCGGGATCTACAATGAGCAGTTCTTC. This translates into CSARSTSGIYNEQFF.

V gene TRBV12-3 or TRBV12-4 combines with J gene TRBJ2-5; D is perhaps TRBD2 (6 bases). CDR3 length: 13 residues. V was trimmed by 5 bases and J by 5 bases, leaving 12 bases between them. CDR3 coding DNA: TGTGCCAGCAGTCGCGGGACTGGGGAGACCCAGTACTTC. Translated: CASSRGTGETQYF.

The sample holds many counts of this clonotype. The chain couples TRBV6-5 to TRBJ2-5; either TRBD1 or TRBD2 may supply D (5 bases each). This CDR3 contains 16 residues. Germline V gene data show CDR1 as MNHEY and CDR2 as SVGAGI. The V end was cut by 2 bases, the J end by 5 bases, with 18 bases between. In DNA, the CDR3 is TGTGCCAGCAGTTACCTTCGGGGCGGGTCCTGGGAGACCCAGTACTTC. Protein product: CASSYLRGGSWETQYF.

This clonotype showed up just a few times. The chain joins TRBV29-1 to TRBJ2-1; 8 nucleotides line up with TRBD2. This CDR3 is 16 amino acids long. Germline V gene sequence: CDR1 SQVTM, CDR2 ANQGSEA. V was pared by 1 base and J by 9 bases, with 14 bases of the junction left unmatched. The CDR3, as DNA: TGCAGCGTTGAAGGGGCCTGGACTAGCTCGGGGGGTGAGCAGTTCTTC. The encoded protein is CSVEGAWTSSGGEQFF.

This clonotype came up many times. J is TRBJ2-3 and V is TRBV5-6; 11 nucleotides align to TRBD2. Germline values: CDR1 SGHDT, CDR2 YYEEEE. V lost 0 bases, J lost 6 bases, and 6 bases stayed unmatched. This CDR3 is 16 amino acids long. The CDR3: CASSLGVAGGQDTQYF. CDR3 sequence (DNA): TGTGCCAGCAGCTTGGGAGTAGCGGGGGGGCAGGATACGCAGTATTTT.

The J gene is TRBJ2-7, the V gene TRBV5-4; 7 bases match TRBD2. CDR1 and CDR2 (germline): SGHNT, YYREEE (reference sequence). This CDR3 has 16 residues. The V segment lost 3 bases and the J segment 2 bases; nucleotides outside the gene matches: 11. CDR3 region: CASSWSLAEGAYEQYF. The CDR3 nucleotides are TGTGCCAGCAGCTGGAGTCTAGCGGAAGGCGCCTACGAGCAGTACTTC. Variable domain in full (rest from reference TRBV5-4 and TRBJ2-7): ETGVTQSPTHLIKTRGQQVTLRCSSQSGHNTVSWYQQALGQGPQFIFQYYREEENGRGNFPPRFSGLQFPNYSSELNVNALELDDSALYLCASSWSLAEGAYEQYFGPGTRLTVT.

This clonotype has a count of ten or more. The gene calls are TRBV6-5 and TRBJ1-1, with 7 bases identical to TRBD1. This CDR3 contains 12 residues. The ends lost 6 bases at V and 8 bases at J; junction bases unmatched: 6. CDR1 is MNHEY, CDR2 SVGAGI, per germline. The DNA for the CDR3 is TGTGCCAGCAGCAAGACAGGGCTCGAAGCTTTCTTT. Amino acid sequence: CASSKTGLEAFF.

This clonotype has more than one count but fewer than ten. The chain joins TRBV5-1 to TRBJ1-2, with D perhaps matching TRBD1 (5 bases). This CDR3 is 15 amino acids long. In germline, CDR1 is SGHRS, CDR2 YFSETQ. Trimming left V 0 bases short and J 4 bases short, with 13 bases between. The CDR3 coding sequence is TGCGCCAGCAGCTTGGTTGGGGGAATTGGCTATGGCTACACCTTC. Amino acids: CASSLVGGIGYGYTF.

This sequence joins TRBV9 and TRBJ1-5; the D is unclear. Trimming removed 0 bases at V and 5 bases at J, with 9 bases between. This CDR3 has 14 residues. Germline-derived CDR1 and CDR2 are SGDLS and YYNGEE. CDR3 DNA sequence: TGTGCCAGCAGCGTAGACCTGGGCGATCAGCCCCAGCATTTT. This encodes CASSVDLGDQPQHF.

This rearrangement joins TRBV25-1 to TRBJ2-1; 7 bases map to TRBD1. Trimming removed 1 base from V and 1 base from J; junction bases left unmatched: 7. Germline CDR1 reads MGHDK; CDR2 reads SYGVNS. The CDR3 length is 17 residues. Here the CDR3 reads CASSESSRGRSYNEQFF. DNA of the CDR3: TGTGCCAGCAGTGAATCTAGTAGGGGGCGATCCTACAATGAGCAGTTCTTC.

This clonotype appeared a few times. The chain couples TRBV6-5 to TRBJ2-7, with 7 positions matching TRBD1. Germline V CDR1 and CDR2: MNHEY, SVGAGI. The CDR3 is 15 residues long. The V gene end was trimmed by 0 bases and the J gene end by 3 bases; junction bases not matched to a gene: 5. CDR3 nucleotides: TGTGCCAGCAGTTACTCGACAGGGCAAAACTACGAGCAGTACTTC. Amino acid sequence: CASSYSTGQNYEQYF.

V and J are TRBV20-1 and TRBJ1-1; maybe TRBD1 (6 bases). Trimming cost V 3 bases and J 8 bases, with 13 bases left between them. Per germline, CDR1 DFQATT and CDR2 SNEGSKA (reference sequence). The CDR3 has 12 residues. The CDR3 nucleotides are TGCAGTGCTAGGGTCGGGGGCGAGGAAGCTTTCTTT. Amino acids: CSARVGGEEAFF.

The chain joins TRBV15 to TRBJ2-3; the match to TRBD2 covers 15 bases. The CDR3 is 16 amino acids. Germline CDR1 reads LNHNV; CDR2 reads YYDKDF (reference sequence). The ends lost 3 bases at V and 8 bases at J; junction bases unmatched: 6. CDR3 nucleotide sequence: TGTGCCACCAGCAGCGGTGGGACTAGCGGGAGGTCTACGCAGTATTTT. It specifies CATSSGGTSGRSTQYF.

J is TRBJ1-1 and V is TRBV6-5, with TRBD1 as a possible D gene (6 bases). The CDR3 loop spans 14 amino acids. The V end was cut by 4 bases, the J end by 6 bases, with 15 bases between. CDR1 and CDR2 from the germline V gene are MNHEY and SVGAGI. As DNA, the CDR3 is TGTGCCAGCAGTTCCGTCAGGGGTCTCGCTGAAGCTTTCTTT. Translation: CASSSVRGLAEAFF.

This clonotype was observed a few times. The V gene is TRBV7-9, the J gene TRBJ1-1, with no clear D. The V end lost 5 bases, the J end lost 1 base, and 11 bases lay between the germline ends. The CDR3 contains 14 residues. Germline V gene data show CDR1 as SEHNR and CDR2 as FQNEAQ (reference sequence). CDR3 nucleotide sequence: TGTGCCAGCAGCCCCCGCGCGGGGAACACTGAAGCTTTCTTT. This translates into CASSPRAGNTEAFF.

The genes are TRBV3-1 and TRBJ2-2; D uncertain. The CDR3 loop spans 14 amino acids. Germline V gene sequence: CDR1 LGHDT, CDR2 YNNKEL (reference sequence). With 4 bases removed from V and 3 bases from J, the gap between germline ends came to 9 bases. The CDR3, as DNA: TGTGCCAGCAGCCTTTTGTTAGACACCGGGGAGCTGTTTTTT. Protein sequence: CASSLLLDTGELFF.

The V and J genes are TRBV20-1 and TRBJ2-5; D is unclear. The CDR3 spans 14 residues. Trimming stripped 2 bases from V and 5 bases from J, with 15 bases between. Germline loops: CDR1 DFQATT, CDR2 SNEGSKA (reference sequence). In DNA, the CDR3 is TGCAGTGCTAGAAATAGGCGCTGGCGGGAGACCCAGTACTTC. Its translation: CSARNRRWRETQYF.

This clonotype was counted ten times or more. DNA of the CDR3: TGTGCCAGCAGTTCCCGGGGGGCTGGAAACACCATATATTTT. Its translation: CASSSRGAGNTIYF. The genes are TRBV6-5 and TRBJ1-3, with D possibly matching TRBD1 (5 bases). The germline V gene encodes CDR1 MNHEY and CDR2 SVGAGI. The V gene lost 4 bases and the J gene lost 2 bases, with 9 bases spanning the gap. This CDR3 is built from 14 residues.

The CDR3 sequence: CSARGAIDEQFF. CDR3 nucleotide sequence: TGCAGTGCTAGAGGAGCAATAGATGAGCAGTTCTTC. The chain has TRBV20-1 and TRBJ2-1; D call uncertain. Germline loops: CDR1 DFQATT, CDR2 SNEGSKA (reference sequence). The CDR3 is 12 residues long. Trimming took off 1 base at V and 8 bases at J, with 9 bases between the two ends.

The CDR3 sequence: CASGGGMYSNQPQHF. CDR3 DNA: TGTGCTAGTGGGGGAGGGATGTATAGCAATCAGCCCCAGCATTTT. This chain uses TRBV12-5 with TRBJ1-5; D gene ambiguous. CDR1 is LGHNT, CDR2 FRNRAP, per germline. The CDR3 length is 15 residues. Deletions cut 6 bases from V and 0 bases from J, with 12 bases between.

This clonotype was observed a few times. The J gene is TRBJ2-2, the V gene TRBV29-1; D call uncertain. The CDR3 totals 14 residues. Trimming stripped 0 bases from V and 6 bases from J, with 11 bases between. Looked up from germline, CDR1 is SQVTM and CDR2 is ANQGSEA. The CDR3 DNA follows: TGCAGCGTTGAAGATGGCCTGGGCTCCGGGGAGCTGTTTTTT. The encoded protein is CSVEDGLGSGELFF.

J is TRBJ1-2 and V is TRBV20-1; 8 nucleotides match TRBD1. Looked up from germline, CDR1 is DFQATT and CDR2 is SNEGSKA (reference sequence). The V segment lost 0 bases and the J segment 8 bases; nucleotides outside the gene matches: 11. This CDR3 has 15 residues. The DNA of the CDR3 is TGCAGTGCTAGAGATGGGCACAGGGGGTCCAACGGCTACACCTTC. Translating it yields CSARDGHRGSNGYTF.

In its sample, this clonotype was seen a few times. CDR3 loop: CSASQGMVAFF. CDR3 in DNA: TGCAGTGCTAGTCAGGGGATGGTAGCTTTCTTT. V and J are TRBV20-1 and TRBJ1-1; tentatively, D is TRBD1 (6 bases). Germline CDR1 DFQATT, CDR2 SNEGSKA (reference sequence). The CDR3 covers 11 residues. The germline V and J ends were trimmed by 3 bases and 10 bases, with 12 bases remaining between them.

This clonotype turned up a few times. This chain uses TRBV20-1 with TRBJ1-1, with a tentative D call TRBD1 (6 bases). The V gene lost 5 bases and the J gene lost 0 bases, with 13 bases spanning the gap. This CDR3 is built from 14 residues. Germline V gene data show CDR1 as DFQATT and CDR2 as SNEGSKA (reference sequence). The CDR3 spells CSALRSGVNTEAFF. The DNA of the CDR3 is TGCAGTGCTCTCCGTTCAGGGGTGAACACTGAAGCTTTCTTT.